This TCR beta chain appears in the sequencing data of a study of response to subunit inactivated influenza vaccine. Germline CDR1 DFQATT, CDR2 SNEGSKA (reference sequence). The V and J ends lost 8 bases and 5 bases respectively, with 18 bases between them. CDR3 length: 14 amino acids. Note on this clonotype: Antigen specificity is unknown.

Study observations and caveats: It was the authors' suggestion that each seasonal influenza vaccination recruits few new T cells.

MiXCR, applied by TCRdb to the RT-PCR reads, yields one record per CDR3 protein. Here the sample spans hundreds of thousands of distinct CDR3 sequences, about 14% being singletons. The source material was PBMCs from blood, sampled 14 days before vaccination. This clonotype was obtained from a man aged 45-65 years who received an inactivated influenza vaccine. V is TRBV20-1 and J is TRBJ1-4; perhaps TRBD1 as D (5 bases). CDR3 DNA: TGCAGTACGAGTACAGGAAATCAAAATGAAAAACTGTTTTTT. Translated, it gives CSTSTGNQNEKLFF.